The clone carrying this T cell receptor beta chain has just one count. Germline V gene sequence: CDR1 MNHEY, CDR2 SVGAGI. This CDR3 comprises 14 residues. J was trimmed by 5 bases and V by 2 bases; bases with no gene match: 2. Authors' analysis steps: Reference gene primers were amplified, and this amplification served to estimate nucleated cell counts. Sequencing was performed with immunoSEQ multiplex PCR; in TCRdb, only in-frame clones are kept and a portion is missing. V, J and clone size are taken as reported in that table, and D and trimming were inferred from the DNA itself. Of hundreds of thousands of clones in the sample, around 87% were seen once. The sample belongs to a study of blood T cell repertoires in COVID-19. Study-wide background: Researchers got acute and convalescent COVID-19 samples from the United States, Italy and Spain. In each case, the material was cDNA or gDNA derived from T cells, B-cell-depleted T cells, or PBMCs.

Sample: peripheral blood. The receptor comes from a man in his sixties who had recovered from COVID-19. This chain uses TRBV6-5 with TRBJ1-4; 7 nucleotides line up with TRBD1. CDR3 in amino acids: CASSYGRGNEKLFF. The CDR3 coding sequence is TGTGCCAGCAGTTACGGCAGGGGGAATGAAAAACTGTTTTTT.